This T cell receptor (beta chain) was found in a study of cytomegalovirus exposure and HLA in healthy donors. At the level of the study: Some 87 million unique TCRs from HLA-typed donors were held in an early release of data.

Unrecorded immune exposure was likely among donors, who were nominally healthy when sampled. Study observations and caveats: In a later analysis, donors in an Asian-associated ancestry cluster reportedly had fewer N-insertions in productive TCRs than the cohort mean. High specificity and sensitivity for cytomegalovirus status were reported for the classifier.

Concerning this clone itself: Its target is not known.

The PCR was carried out with 60 Vbeta primers and 13 Jbeta primers. Profiling relied on immunoSEQ multiplex PCR, and the TCRdb table lists in-frame clones only, not all of them. This table holds fewer than 150,000 clones, around 76% found once. V shed 7 bases and J 5 bases; nucleotides not matched to a gene: 13. The germline gives CDR1 MGHDK, CDR2 SYGVNS. There are 15 residues in the CDR3. This sequence was found in a male donor in good health and CMV-seronegative. V gene TRBV25-1 combines with J gene TRBJ2-5; 7 nucleotides align to TRBD1. Input material: PBMCs. The CDR3 DNA reads TGTGCCAGCAAAAGAGGGGGCTCCAAGAGGGAGACCCAGTACTTC. This gives the protein CASKRGGSKRETQYF.